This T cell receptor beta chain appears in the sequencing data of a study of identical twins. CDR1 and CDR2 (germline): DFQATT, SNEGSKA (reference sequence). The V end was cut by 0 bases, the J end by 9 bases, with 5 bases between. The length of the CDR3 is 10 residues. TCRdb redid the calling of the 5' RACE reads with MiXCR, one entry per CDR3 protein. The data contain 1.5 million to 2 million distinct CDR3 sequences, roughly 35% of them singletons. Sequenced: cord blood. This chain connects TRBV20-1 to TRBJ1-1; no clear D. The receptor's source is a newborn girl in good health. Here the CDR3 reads CSARDFQAFF. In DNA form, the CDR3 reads TGCAGTGCTAGAGATTTTCAAGCTTTCTTT.